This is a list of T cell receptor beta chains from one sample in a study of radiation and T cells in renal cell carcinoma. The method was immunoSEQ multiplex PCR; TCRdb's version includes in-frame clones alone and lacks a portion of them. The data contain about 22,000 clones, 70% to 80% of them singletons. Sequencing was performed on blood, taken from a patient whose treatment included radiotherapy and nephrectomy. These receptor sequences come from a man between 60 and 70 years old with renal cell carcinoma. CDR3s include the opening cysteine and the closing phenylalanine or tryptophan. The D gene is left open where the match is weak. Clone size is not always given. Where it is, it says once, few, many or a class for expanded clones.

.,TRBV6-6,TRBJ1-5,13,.,CACRGQANQPQHF,TGTGCCTGCCGAGGGCAGGCCAATCAGCCCCAGCATTTT
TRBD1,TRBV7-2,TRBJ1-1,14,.,CASSFGQAFAEAFF,TGTGCCAGCAGCTTCGGACAGGCATTCGCTGAAGCTTTCTTT
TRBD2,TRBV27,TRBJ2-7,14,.,CASRQTSSSYEQYF,TGTGCCAGCAGGCAGACTAGCAGCTCCTACGAGCAGTACTTC
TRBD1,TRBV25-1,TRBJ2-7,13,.,CASRPGTVYEQYF,TGTGCCAGCCGACCCGGGACAGTCTACGAGCAGTACTTC
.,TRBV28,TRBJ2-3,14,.,CASSFLSGTDTQYF,TGTGCCAGCAGTTTTCTCTCTGGCACAGATACGCAGTATTTT
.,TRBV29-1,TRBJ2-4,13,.,CSVVGGQGTIQYF,TGCAGCGTTGTAGGAGGGCAGGGGACCATTCAGTACTTC
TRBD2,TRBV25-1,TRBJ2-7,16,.,CASSDWTSGRSYEQYF,TGTGCCAGCAGTGATTGGACTAGCGGACGCTCCTACGAGCAGTACTTC
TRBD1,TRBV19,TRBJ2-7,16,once,CASSRSWTGSSYEQYF,TGTGCCAGTAGTAGGAGTTGGACAGGGAGCTCCTACGAGCAGTACTTC
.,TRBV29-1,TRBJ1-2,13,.,CSVELTGLGGYTF,TGCAGCGTTGAACTTACAGGGCTGGGTGGCTACACCTTC
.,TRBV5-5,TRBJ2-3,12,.,CASSFNTDTQYF,TGTGCCAGCAGCTTTAACACAGATACGCAGTATTTT
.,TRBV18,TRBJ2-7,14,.,CASSPKEGSWEQYF,TGTGCCAGCTCACCAAAGGAGGGTTCATGGGAGCAGTACTTC
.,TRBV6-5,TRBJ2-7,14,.,CASSYKDWTYEQYF,TGTGCCAGCAGTTACAAGGACTGGACCTACGAGCAGTACTTC
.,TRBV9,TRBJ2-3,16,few,CASSPQLALGEDTQYF,TGTGCCAGCAGCCCCCAATTAGCCCTAGGGGAAGATACGCAGTATTTT
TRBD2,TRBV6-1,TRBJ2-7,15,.,CASSGAGLGSYEQYF,TGTGCCAGCAGTGGAGCCGGACTAGGCAGCTACGAGCAGTACTTC
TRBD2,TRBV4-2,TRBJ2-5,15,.,CASSLILAGQETQYF,TGTGCCAGCAGCTTAATACTAGCGGGCCAAGAGACCCAGTACTTC
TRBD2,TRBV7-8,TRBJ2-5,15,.,CASSLGLAGAETQYF,TGTGCCAGCAGCTTAGGACTAGCGGGAGCAGAGACCCAGTACTTC
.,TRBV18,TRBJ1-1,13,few,CASSPGSGTEAFF,TGTGCCAGCTCACCTGGCAGTGGCACTGAAGCTTTCTTT
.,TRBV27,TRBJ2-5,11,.,CASSFQETQYF,TGTGCCAGCAGTTTCCAGGAGACCCAGTACTTC
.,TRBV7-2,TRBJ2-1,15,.,CASSLVSGTYNEQFF,TGTGCCAGCAGCTTAGTTAGCGGCACCTACAATGAGCAGTTCTTC
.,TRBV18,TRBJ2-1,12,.,CASSPPSRQQFF,TGTGCCAGCTCACCCCCCTCCCGGCAGCAGTTCTTC
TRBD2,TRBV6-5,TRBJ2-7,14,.,CASSPTSAGYEQYF,TGTGCCAGCAGTCCCACTAGCGCTGGCTACGAGCAGTACTTC
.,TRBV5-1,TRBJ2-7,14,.,CASSLGTVTYEQYF,TGCGCCAGCAGCTTGGGGACAGTCACCTACGAGCAGTACTTC
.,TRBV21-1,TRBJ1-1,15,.,CASRIGYGGNTEAFF,TGTGCCAGCAGGATAGGTTACGGAGGGAACACTGAAGCTTTCTTT
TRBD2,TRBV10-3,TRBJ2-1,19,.,CAIRGGAGGPRRTYNEQFF,TGTGCCATCAGGGGAGGAGCGGGAGGGCCGAGAAGAACCTACAATGAGCAGTTCTTC
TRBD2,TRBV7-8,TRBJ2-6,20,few,CASSLSLDWGGISGANVLTF,TGTGCCAGCAGCTTATCCCTCGATTGGGGAGGGATCTCTGGGGCCAACGTCCTGACTTTC
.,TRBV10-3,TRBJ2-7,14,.,CAISESAVVREQYF,TGTGCCATCAGTGAGTCCGCAGTCGTACGCGAGCAGTACTTC
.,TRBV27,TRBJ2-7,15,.,CASSFDIDPAYEQYF,TGTGCCAGCAGTTTCGATATAGACCCAGCCTACGAGCAGTACTTC
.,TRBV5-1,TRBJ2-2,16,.,CASSFGEGKNTGELFF,TGCGCCAGCAGCTTCGGGGAAGGGAAGAACACCGGGGAGCTGTTTTTT
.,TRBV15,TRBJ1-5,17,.,CATSRDLVGPGDQPQHF,TGTGCCACCAGCAGAGATCTCGTGGGACCCGGGGATCAGCCCCAGCATTTT
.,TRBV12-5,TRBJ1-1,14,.,CASGLSGANTEAFF,TGTGCTAGTGGTTTGTCAGGGGCGAACACTGAAGCTTTCTTT
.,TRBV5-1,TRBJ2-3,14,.,CASSLDTEADTQYF,TGCGCCAGCAGCTTGGATACAGAGGCAGATACGCAGTATTTT
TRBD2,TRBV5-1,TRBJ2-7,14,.,CASSRIAGEGEQYF,TGCGCCAGCAGCCGAATAGCGGGAGAAGGGGAGCAGTACTTC
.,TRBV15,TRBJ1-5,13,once,CATSRDLSGPQHF,TGTGCCACCAGCAGAGATCTAAGCGGGCCCCAGCATTTT
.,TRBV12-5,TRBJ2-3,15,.,CASALPGGGTDTQYF,TGTGCTAGTGCGCTCCCCGGGGGTGGGACAGATACGCAGTATTTT
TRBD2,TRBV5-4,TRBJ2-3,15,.,CASTLAGLRSDTQYF,TGTGCCAGCACCCTAGCGGGCCTGAGATCAGATACGCAGTATTTT
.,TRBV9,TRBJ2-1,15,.,CASSVKEKTYNEQFF,TGTGCCAGCAGCGTAAAAGAGAAGACCTACAATGAGCAGTTCTTC
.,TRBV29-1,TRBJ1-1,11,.,CSVQGDTEAFF,TGCAGCGTCCAAGGGGACACTGAAGCTTTCTTT
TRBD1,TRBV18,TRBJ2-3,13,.,CASSGQGKDTQYF,TGTGCCAGCTCGGGACAGGGCAAAGATACGCAGTATTTT
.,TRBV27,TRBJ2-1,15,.,CASTQMGSSYNEQFF,TGTGCCAGCACCCAAATGGGTAGCTCCTACAATGAGCAGTTCTTC
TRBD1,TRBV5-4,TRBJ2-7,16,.,CASSLSVWTGDREQYF,TGTGCCAGCAGCTTATCCGTATGGACAGGGGACCGCGAGCAGTACTTC
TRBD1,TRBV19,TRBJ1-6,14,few,CASSLGQGVSPLHF,TGTGCCAGTAGTCTCGGACAGGGTGTTTCACCCCTCCACTTT
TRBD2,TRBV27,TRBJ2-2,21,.,CASSLSHPGLAGEVNTGELFF,TGTGCCAGCAGTCTGTCTCACCCGGGACTAGCGGGAGAAGTGAACACCGGGGAGCTGTTTTTT
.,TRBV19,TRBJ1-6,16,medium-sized,CASRPRSGDDNSPLHF,TGTGCCAGTAGGCCACGGTCGGGGGACGATAATTCACCCCTCCACTTT
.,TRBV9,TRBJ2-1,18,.,CASSPGDGPFSSYNEQFF,TGTGCCAGCAGCCCCGGGGACGGACCCTTCAGCTCCTACAATGAGCAGTTCTTC
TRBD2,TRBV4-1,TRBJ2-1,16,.,CASSQGPGGSDNEQFF,TGCGCCAGCAGCCAAGGACCGGGCGGGAGTGATAATGAGCAGTTCTTC
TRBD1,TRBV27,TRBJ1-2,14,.,CASSPLGQGRGYTF,TGTGCCAGCAGTCCCCTGGGACAGGGTAGGGGCTACACCTTC
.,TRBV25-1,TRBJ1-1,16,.,CASRPTPGAERAEAFF,TGTGCCAGCAGACCCACCCCTGGGGCGGAGCGAGCTGAAGCTTTCTTT
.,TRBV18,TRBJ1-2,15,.,CASSVGRQGSYGYTF,TGTGCCAGCTCAGTTGGCCGGCAGGGGAGCTATGGCTACACCTTC
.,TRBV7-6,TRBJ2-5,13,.,CASSLNVEGTQYF,TGTGCCAGCAGCTTAAATGTCGAGGGTACCCAGTACTTC
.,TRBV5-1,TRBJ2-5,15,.,CASSSMGVPQETQYF,TGCGCCAGCAGCTCAATGGGAGTACCGCAAGAGACCCAGTACTTC
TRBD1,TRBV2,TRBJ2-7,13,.,CASRWDSDYEQYF,TGTGCCAGCAGGTGGGACAGCGACTACGAGCAGTACTTC
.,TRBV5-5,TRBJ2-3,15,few,CASSLTGTGTDTQYF,TGTGCCAGCAGCTTGACTGGGACTGGCACAGATACGCAGTATTTT